This TCR beta chain was recorded in a study of beta chain features in type 1 diabetes. Expressed TCRB transcripts got sequenced, as all isolated RNA was reverse transcribed. For naive, central memory and regulatory T cell samples, reads averaged around 3.8 million. Profiling relied on immunoSEQ multiplex PCR, and the TCRdb table lists in-frame clones only, not all of them. The repertoire holds fewer than 150,000 clones, with 6.9% as singletons. The germline V gene encodes CDR1 MGHDK and CDR2 SYGVNS. With V trimmed by 5 bases and J by 7 bases, 4 bases remained unmatched. This CDR3 contains 15 residues. A note on this clone: The antigen is unknown.

Findings and caveats of the study: Within each of all four CD4+ subsets, Type 1 diabetes patients had TCRB CDR3s that were moderately but significantly shorter. Individuals with type 1 diabetes displayed fewer insertions and more deletions at VDJ junctions.

What was sequenced was central memory CD4+ T cells from blood. The chain employs TRBV25-1 and TRBJ2-1; 14 bases align to TRBD2. This receptor was identified in a woman aged 25 to 39 in good health. The CDR3 bases are TGTGCCAGCAGTTCGGGACTAGCGGGAGTAAATGAGCAGTTCTTC. It yields the protein CASSSGLAGVNEQFF.